Shown below are 31 T cell receptor beta chains from a single sample sequenced in a study of T cells in Graves' hyperthyroidism and ophthalmopathy. RNA transcripts gave rise to amplified TCR beta CDR3 regions. Primed by the HTBI set, a first-round RT-PCR was run on the TCR CDR3. TCRdb independently ran MiXCR on the multiplex PCR reads; one entry per CDR3 protein. The table records more than 500,000 distinct CDR3 sequences, 46% of them present only once. The sequenced sample was peripheral blood or thyroid tissue (not recorded which). These receptors originate from an adult woman with Graves' disease, either hyperthyroidism or ophthalmopathy (not recorded which).

This clonotype has a handful of counts. This chain connects TRBV5-6 to TRBJ2-2, with TRBD1 identical over 7 bases. Germline CDR1 SGHDT, CDR2 YYEEEE. V lost 0 bases, J lost 4 bases, and 3 bases stayed unmatched. This CDR3 contains 15 residues. CDR3 protein: CASSLERGPTGELFF. Here the CDR3 DNA reads TGTGCCAGCAGCTTGGAAAGGGGGCCCACCGGGGAGCTGTTTTTT. The full variable domain, its missing parts supplied by reference TRBV5-6 and TRBJ2-2, is DAGVTQSPTHLIKTRGQQVTLRCSPKSGHDTVSWYQQALGQGPQFIFQYYEEEERQRGNFPDRFSGHQFPNYSSELNVNALLLGDSALYLCASSLERGPTGELFFGEGSRLTVL.

The sample holds many counts of this clonotype. V and J are TRBV6-5 and TRBJ1-1; 8 nucleotides agree with TRBD1. This CDR3 contains 13 residues. The germline CDR1 and CDR2 sequences are MNHEY and SVGAGI. Trimming removed 5 bases from V and 7 bases from J; junction bases left unmatched: 6. CDR3 residues: CASSLQGGIEAFF. The CDR3 DNA follows: TGTGCCAGCAGTCTACAGGGGGGAATTGAAGCTTTCTTT.

This clonotype occurred many times. V gene TRBV20-1 combines with J gene TRBJ2-7, with TRBD2 identical over 8 bases. In germline, CDR1 is DFQATT, CDR2 SNEGSKA (reference sequence). V lost 3 bases to trimming and J lost 7 bases; unmatched junction nucleotides: 17. CDR3 length: 16 amino acids. Here the CDR3 DNA reads TGCAGTGCTAGTGCCCTTGAGGCTAGCGGGTTCGGGGAGCAGTACTTC. Translating it yields CSASALEASGFGEQYF.

The sample holds many counts of this clonotype. This chain uses TRBV7-2 with TRBJ2-5, with D uncertain. V lost 2 bases and J 4 bases, leaving 14 bases between the germline ends. The CDR3 sequence is 15 residues long. Per germline, CDR1 SGHTA and CDR2 FQGNSA. As DNA, the CDR3 is TGTGCCAGCAGCTTATGGGTCGCCTCTGCAGAGACCCAGTACTTC. It yields the protein CASSLWVASAETQYF.

This clonotype was detected once. The CDR3 DNA reads as TGTGCCAGCAGGGATAACAGGGTTTGGGACTATGGCTACACCTTC. Encoded protein: CASRDNRVWDYGYTF. V usage is TRBV6-1 and J usage is TRBJ1-2; the D gene is possibly TRBD1 (6 bases). Germline-derived CDR1 and CDR2 are MNHNS and SASEGT. This CDR3 is built from 15 residues. The ends were cut back, 6 bases at V and 3 bases at J, with 17 bases in the middle.

This clonotype was observed at least ten times. The rearrangement links TRBV10-1 to TRBJ1-1, with D unclear. Trimming left V 10 bases short and J 6 bases short, with 18 bases between. Germline values: CDR1 WNHNN, CDR2 SYGVQD (reference sequence). CDR3 length: 13 residues. The CDR3 nucleotides are TGCGCCACCGGAGAGGGCTTCGCGTCTGAAGCTTTCTTT. Its translation: CATGEGFASEAFF.

The sample holds many counts of this clonotype. This sequence joins TRBV5-1 and TRBJ1-4, with D possibly TRBD1 on 5 matching bases. Per germline, CDR1 SGHRS and CDR2 YFSETQ. The CDR3 is made up of 13 amino acids. Deletions cut 4 bases from V and 4 bases from J, with 8 bases between. In DNA form, the CDR3 reads TGCGCCAGCAGCACGGGGGTTAATGAAAAACTGTTTTTT. This gives the protein CASSTGVNEKLFF.

To note about this clonotype: The junction does not match germline at one end; this may be a read error. The V and J genes are TRBV19 and TRBJ1-6; the D gene is possibly TRBD1 (5 bases). CDR1 LNHDA and CDR2 SQIVND come from the germline V gene (reference sequence). The CDR3 is made up of 14 amino acids. Here the CDR3 DNA reads TGTGCCAGCAGTATTGGGGGTGATAATTCACCCCTCCACTTT. Protein: CASSIGGDNSPLHF.

The chain couples TRBV5-1 to TRBJ2-2, with D possibly matching TRBD2 (5 bases). This CDR3 is built from 16 residues. Trimming removed 4 bases from V and 5 bases from J, with 18 bases in between. CDR1 is SGHRS and CDR2 is YFSETQ in the germline V gene. The CDR3 spells CASSTPRENPTGELFF. For the CDR3, the DNA is TGCGCCAGCAGCACGCCCCGGGAAAACCCAACCGGGGAGCTGTTTTTT.

This clonotype has just a few counts. V is TRBV30 and J is TRBJ2-7, with D perhaps given as TRBD1 or TRBD2 (5 bases each). This CDR3 contains 13 residues. Trimming cost V 2 bases and J 4 bases, with 12 bases left between them. Germline CDR1 and CDR2: GTSNPN and SVGIG (reference sequence). The CDR3 DNA follows: TGTGCCTGGAGTCGGGACCGAGAATACGAGCAGTACTTC. Protein sequence: CAWSRDREYEQYF.

This sequence joins TRBV2 and TRBJ1-1; D unresolved. V lost 8 bases to trimming and J lost 1 base, with 11 bases between them. The CDR3 loop spans 13 amino acids. Germline V CDR1 and CDR2: SNHLY, FYNNEI. CDR3 sequence reads: CASRTQRNTEAFF. CDR3 sequence (DNA): TGTGCCAGCCGTACCCAGAGGAACACTGAAGCTTTCTTT.

The rearrangement uses TRBV5-1 and TRBJ2-3, with 11 bases fitting TRBD2. V shed 2 bases, J shed 6 bases, and the junction held 8 bases outside the gene matches. This CDR3 has 16 amino acids. Germline-derived CDR1 and CDR2 are SGHRS and YFSETQ. The CDR3 here is CASSFPVAGGVDTQYF. The CDR3 bases are TGCGCCAGCAGCTTCCCCGTAGCGGGGGGGGTGGATACGCAGTATTTT.

This clonotype was observed a few times. The chain combines TRBV4-1 with TRBJ2-7; tentatively, D is TRBD2 (5 bases). V dropped 2 bases and J dropped 7 bases, with 21 bases sitting between them. The germline CDR1 and CDR2 sequences are MGHRA and YSYEKL. The CDR3 contains 16 residues. The CDR3 sequence: CASSQSPRALLGEQYF. The CDR3, as DNA: TGCGCCAGCAGCCAAAGCCCGCGGGCCCTTCTGGGGGAGCAGTACTTC.

The CDR3 DNA reads as TGTGCCAGCAGCCCGCCGGGACAGGGGGGGGACTCTGAAGCTTTCTTT. Its protein is CASSPPGQGGDSEAFF. The chain links TRBV7-2 to TRBJ1-1, with 11 bases aligning to TRBD1. The V and J ends lost 5 bases and 6 bases, in that order; junction bases with no gene match: 11. The germline V gene encodes CDR1 SGHTA and CDR2 FQGNSA. This CDR3 has 16 residues.

The table lists this clonotype with many counts. The rearrangement joins TRBV7-9 to TRBJ1-2; 8 bases line up with TRBD1. CDR1 is SEHNR and CDR2 is FQNEAQ in the germline V gene (reference sequence). The length of the CDR3 is 15 residues. V lost 3 bases, J lost 3 bases, and 6 bases stayed unmatched. DNA for the CDR3: TGTGCCAGCAGCTTCCGGACAGGGATCGACTATGGCTACACCTTC. It specifies CASSFRTGIDYGYTF. The full variable domain, with the rest looked up from reference TRBV7-9 and TRBJ1-2, is DTGVSQNPRHKITKRGQNVTFRCDPISEHNRLYWYRQTLGQGPEFLTYFQNEAQLEKSRLLSDRFSAERPKGSFSTLEIQRTEQGDSAMYLCASSFRTGIDYGYTFGSGTRLTVV.

This clonotype was detected a few times. V and J are TRBV7-9 and TRBJ1-3; D not resolved. This CDR3 has 17 residues. The V and J ends lost 1 base and 0 bases respectively, with 13 bases between them. Germline CDR1 is SEHNR and CDR2 is FQNEAQ (reference sequence). The CDR3 coding sequence is TGTGCCAGCAGCTTAGATGCGGGGTTGAGCTCTGGAAACACCATATATTTT. This encodes CASSLDAGLSSGNTIYF.

This clonotype was seen a few times. The chain recombines TRBV29-1 with TRBJ2-7; possibly TRBD2 for D (5 bases). The V end lost 1 base, the J end lost 3 bases, and 19 bases lay between the germline ends. This CDR3 is 16 amino acids long. Germline CDR1 reads SQVTM; CDR2 reads ANQGSEA. CDR3 in amino acids: CSVEGRLNGQLYEQYF. CDR3 coding DNA: TGCAGCGTTGAAGGGAGGCTTAACGGTCAGCTCTACGAGCAGTACTTC.

This clonotype was recorded once. The genes are TRBV11-2 and TRBJ2-5; tentatively, D is TRBD1 (6 bases). Germline CDR1 is SGHAT and CDR2 is FQNNGV. The CDR3 has 13 residues. Trimming took 5 bases from V and 5 from J, leaving 12 bases between them. The CDR3 nucleotides read TGTGCCAGCAGCGGGTACAGGGAGGAGACCCAGTACTTC. Translating gives CASSGYREETQYF. The full variable domain, rest sourced from reference TRBV11-2 and TRBJ2-5, is EAGVAQSPRYKIIEKRQSVAFWCNPISGHATLYWYQQILGQGPKLLIQFQNNGVVDDSQLPKDRFSAERLKGVDSTLKIQPAKLEDSAVYLCASSGYREETQYFGPGTRLLVL.

The chain joins TRBV10-3 to TRBJ1-2, with D hard to call. The CDR3 spans 13 residues. The V gene's germline CDR1 is ENHRY and CDR2 SYGVKD. The V gene lost 2 bases and the J gene lost 12 bases, with 16 bases spanning the gap. CDR3 sequence: CAISEGLVSGNTF. CDR3 nucleotides: TGTGCCATCAGTGAGGGTCTGGTCTCTGGAAACACCTTC.

This chain uses TRBV10-3 with TRBJ1-5; no firm D call. CDR1 and CDR2 (germline): ENHRY, SYGVKD. V gave up 10 bases and J gave up 2 bases, with 15 bases separating them. The CDR3 extends over 14 amino acids. The CDR3 sequence: CASMGVEGNQPQHF. DNA for the CDR3: TGTGCCAGCATGGGAGTGGAGGGCAATCAGCCCCAGCATTTT.

This clonotype appeared many times. The chain has TRBV20-1 and TRBJ2-2; 11 nucleotides line up with TRBD2. CDR1 DFQATT and CDR2 SNEGSKA come from the germline V gene (reference sequence). The V segment lost 0 bases and the J segment 4 bases; nucleotides outside the gene matches: 4. This CDR3 spans 16 amino acids. The CDR3 DNA sequence: TGCAGTGCTAGAGACAGGCTAGCGGGAGGCACCGGGGAGCTGTTTTTT. Protein sequence: CSARDRLAGGTGELFF.

The sample holds many counts of this clonotype. CDR3 sequence reads: CASSQSGTGIEKLFF. The CDR3 nucleotides read TGCGCCAGCAGCCAAAGCGGGACAGGGATCGAAAAACTGTTTTTT. V is TRBV4-3 and J is TRBJ1-4, with 9 nucleotides matching TRBD1. Germline loops: CDR1 LGHNA, CDR2 YSLEER. The junction had 6 bases not matched to a gene; V was cut back by 2 bases and J by 8 bases. The CDR3 loop spans 15 amino acids.

This clonotype was observed at least ten times. The chain employs TRBV6-5 and TRBJ2-2; 7 nucleotides align to TRBD2. The CDR3 has 11 amino acids. V trimming: 8 bases; J trimming: 7 bases; junction bases outside the gene matches: 1. The germline V gene has CDR1 MNHEY and CDR2 SVGAGI. As DNA, the CDR3 is TGTGCCAGCTCGGGGGGCGGGGAGCTGTTTTTT. Its translation: CASSGGGELFF.

The table lists this clonotype with a few counts. This chain joins TRBV29-1 and TRBJ2-7, with unresolved D. Germline V CDR1 and CDR2: SQVTM, ANQGSEA. Trimming cost V 1 base and J 7 bases, with 11 bases left between them. The CDR3 covers 12 residues. The CDR3 bases are TGCAGCGTTGAAGGGAGTGAGGAAGAGCAGTACTTC. Protein product: CSVEGSEEEQYF.

A word on this clonotype: This may arise from a read error, as a much more abundant clone is one base away. The gene calls are TRBV5-5 and TRBJ1-1, with D unclear. Per germline, CDR1 SGHKS and CDR2 YYEKEE (reference sequence). This CDR3 has 14 amino acids. The DNA for the CDR3 is TGTGCCAGCAGCTACGGACTCATGAACACTGAAGCTCTCTTT. This gives the protein CASSYGLMNTEALF.

This chain uses TRBV28 with TRBJ1-2; D is uncertain. Germline V gene lookup returns CDR1 MDHEN and CDR2 SYDVKM. The V end was cut by 6 bases, the J end by 1 base, with 3 bases between. The CDR3 length is 11 residues. This chain's CDR3 is CASRNNYGYTF. DNA for the CDR3: TGTGCCAGCAGAAATAACTATGGCTACACCTTC.

This clonotype showed up just once. The gene calls are TRBV7-9 and TRBJ1-5; D perhaps matches TRBD1 (6 bases). The CDR3 is 15 residues long. CDR1 and CDR2 (germline): SEHNR, FQNEAQ (reference sequence). Between the trimmed V and J ends, which lost 5 bases and 7 bases, there was a span of 18 bases. The CDR3 bases are TGTGCCAGCAGCACCCGGGACAAAATTGGGCAGCCCCAGCATTTT. This encodes CASSTRDKIGQPQHF.

The gene calls are TRBV29-1 and TRBJ1-1, with 7 bases aligning to TRBD1. The V and J ends lost 7 bases and 4 bases, in that order; junction bases with no gene match: 12. The CDR3 length is 14 residues. The germline V gene encodes CDR1 SQVTM and CDR2 ANQGSEA. The CDR3 loop reads CSGERDSKVTEAFF. In nucleotides, the CDR3 is TGCAGCGGCGAAAGGGACAGCAAGGTCACTGAAGCTTTCTTT. Drawing the rest from reference TRBV29-1 and TRBJ1-1, the complete variable domain is SAVISQKPSRDICQRGTSLTIQCQVDSQVTMMFWYRQQPGQSLTLIATANQGSEATYESGFVIDKFPISRPNLTFSTLTVSNMSPEDSSIYLCSGERDSKVTEAFFGQGTRLTVV.

The chain joins TRBV2 to TRBJ1-4; 10 bases map to TRBD1. Trimming took 4 bases from V and 8 from J; bases not matched to a gene: 7. Germline V CDR1 and CDR2: SNHLY, FYNNEI. The CDR3 consists of 15 residues. DNA of the CDR3: TGTGCCAGCAGTGTAAGCGGGACAGGGGTCGAAAAACTGTTTTTT. Protein product: CASSVSGTGVEKLFF.

This clonotype was detected ten times or more. CDR3 in amino acids: CASSLAITAGTIRPLHF. CDR3 sequence (DNA): TGTGCCAGCAGCTTAGCGATCACAGCTGGTACGATTCGGCCCCTCCACTTT. The gene calls are TRBV7-2 and TRBJ1-6; D gene uncertain. Trimming removed 0 bases from V and 13 bases from J, with 22 bases in between. Germline V lookup: CDR1 SGHTA, CDR2 FQGNSA. The CDR3 covers 17 residues. Together with reference TRBV7-2 and TRBJ1-6, the CDR3 gives the full variable domain: GAGVSQSPSNKVTEKGKDVELRCDPISGHTALYWYRQSLGQGLEFLIYFQGNSAPDKSGLPSDRFSAERTGGSVSTLTIQRTQQEDSAVYLCASSLAITAGTIRPLHFGNGTRLTVT.

The genes are TRBV15 and TRBJ1-5; no clear D. Germline lookup yields CDR1 LNHNV and CDR2 YYDKDF (reference sequence). The V gene lost 5 bases and the J gene lost 11 bases, with 16 bases spanning the gap. This CDR3 has 13 residues. The CDR3 is CATSGGPQETQHF. The CDR3, as DNA: TGTGCCACCAGCGGCGGTCCTCAAGAGACCCAGCATTTT.